One and the same sample provided the 10 T cell receptor beta chains below, sequenced in a study of blood T cells in healthy people across ages. The second PCR ran 7 to 11 cycles with a sample-barcoded 5' primer and J-beta primers. One entry per CDR3 protein, called by TCRdb with MiXCR from the 5' RACE reads. The sample yields more than 1,400,000 distinct CDR3 sequences, around 39% seen once. The sample consisted of blood. The source of these receptors is a woman under 30 in good health.

This clonotype was recorded once. This sequence joins TRBV2 and TRBJ2-2; D may match TRBD1 or TRBD2 (6 bases each). The germline V gene encodes CDR1 SNHLY and CDR2 FYNNEI. This CDR3 is 14 amino acids long. Trimming took off 5 bases at V and 5 bases at J, with 12 bases between the two ends. CDR3 residues: CASSRQAGTGELFF. The CDR3 DNA sequence: TGTGCCAGCAGTCGACAGGCGGGGACCGGGGAGCTGTTTTTT.

The rearrangement joins TRBV7-6 to TRBJ2-3; TRBD2 agrees at 9 bases. J lost 5 bases, V lost 5 bases, and 11 bases had no gene match. CDR3 length equals 16 residues. Germline V lookup: CDR1 SGHVS, CDR2 FNYEAQ. CDR3 region: CASSDTSKRGVDTQYF. For the CDR3, the DNA is TGTGCCAGCAGCGACACTAGCAAGCGGGGGGTAGATACGCAGTATTTT. Variable domain in full (rest from reference TRBV7-6 and TRBJ2-3): GAGVSQSPRYKVTKRGQDVALRCDPISGHVSLYWYRQALGQGPEFLTYFNYEAQQDKSGLPNDRFSAERPEGSISTLTIQRTEQRDSAMYRCASSDTSKRGVDTQYFGPGTRLTVL.

This chain connects TRBV10-2 to TRBJ2-1; tentatively, D is TRBD2 (5 bases). Germline V gene data show CDR1 as WSHSY and CDR2 as SAAADI. The CDR3 totals 16 residues. Trimming removed 0 bases at V and 7 bases at J, with 16 bases between. CDR3 sequence reads: CASSESGRTGMNEQFF. CDR3 DNA sequence: TGCGCCAGCAGTGAGTCGGGCCGGACGGGAATGAATGAGCAGTTCTTC.

The chain employs TRBV10-3 and TRBJ2-1; D is uncertain. Germline assignment: CDR1 ENHRY and CDR2 SYGVKD. V lost 3 bases to trimming and J lost 8 bases, with 14 bases between them. This CDR3 comprises 14 residues. CDR3 nucleotides: TGTGCCATCAGTGACGGTTTAGATAAGGATGAGCAGTTCTTC. Its protein product is CAISDGLDKDEQFF.

The chain joins TRBV20-1 to TRBJ2-1; the D is unclear. The CDR3 runs 14 residues. Trimming removed 1 base from V and 3 bases from J, with 10 bases in between. The germline V gene encodes CDR1 DFQATT and CDR2 SNEGSKA (reference sequence). CDR3 bases: TGCAGTGCTAGAGTAGACCAAAACTACAATGAGCAGTTCTTC. Protein sequence: CSARVDQNYNEQFF.

This clonotype was counted a few times. The chain carries TRBV9 and TRBJ2-3; D assignment may be TRBD1 or TRBD2 (5 bases each). V was trimmed by 0 bases and J by 9 bases, leaving 11 bases between them. The CDR3 has 13 amino acids. CDR1 and CDR2 from the germline V gene are SGDLS and YYNGEE. CDR3 sequence reads: CASSVGTSGTQYF. As DNA, the CDR3 is TGTGCCAGCAGCGTAGGGACTTCAGGGACGCAGTATTTT.

V and J are TRBV18 and TRBJ2-7, with TRBD2 matching 7 bases. The trim removed 1 base at V and 3 bases at J, leaving 9 bases unmatched. This CDR3 comprises 16 residues. Per germline, CDR1 KGHSH and CDR2 LQKENI. CDR3 DNA: TGTGCCAGCTCACCACTAGGCGGGGGAACCTTCTACGAGCAGTACTTC. Translation: CASSPLGGGTFYEQYF.

This chain links TRBV7-2 with TRBJ1-1; 9 nucleotides agree with TRBD1. The junction had 11 bases not matched to a gene; V was cut back by 2 bases and J by 1 base. Germline CDR1 reads SGHTA; CDR2 reads FQGNSA. This CDR3 has 18 residues. The CDR3 is CASSLSRGQGSWNTEAFF. In nucleotides, the CDR3 is TGTGCCAGCAGCTTAAGCCGCGGACAGGGGTCTTGGAACACTGAAGCTTTCTTT.

This chain links TRBV3-1 with TRBJ2-5, with D maybe TRBD1 (5 bases). Per the germline V gene, CDR1 is LGHDT and CDR2 is YNNKEL (reference sequence). The V end lost 4 bases, the J end lost 1 base, and 13 bases lay between the germline ends. The CDR3 spans 15 residues. CDR3 sequence reads: CASSRSDTSQETQYF. The CDR3 DNA sequence: TGTGCCAGCAGCCGATCGGACACCTCCCAAGAGACCCAGTACTTC.

The chain combines TRBV20-1 with TRBJ2-7; TRBD2 agrees at 9 bases. This CDR3 region has 13 residues. The junction had 5 bases not matched to a gene; V was cut back by 4 bases and J by 4 bases. Germline V gene data show CDR1 as DFQATT and CDR2 as SNEGSKA (reference sequence). CDR3 sequence (DNA): TGCAGTGCTACTGGGACTAGCACATACGAGCAGTACTTC. Translating it yields CSATGTSTYEQYF.